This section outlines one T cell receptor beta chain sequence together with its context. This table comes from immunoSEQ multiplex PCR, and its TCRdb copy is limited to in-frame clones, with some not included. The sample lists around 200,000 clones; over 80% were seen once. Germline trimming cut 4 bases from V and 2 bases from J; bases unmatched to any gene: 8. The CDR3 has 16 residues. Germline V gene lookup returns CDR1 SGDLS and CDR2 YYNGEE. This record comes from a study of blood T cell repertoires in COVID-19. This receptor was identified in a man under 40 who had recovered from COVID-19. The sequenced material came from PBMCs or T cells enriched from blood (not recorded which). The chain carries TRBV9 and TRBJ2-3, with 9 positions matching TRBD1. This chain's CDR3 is CASSTSGTGFTDTQYF. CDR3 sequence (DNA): TGTGCCAGCAGCACCTCCGGGACAGGGTTCACAGATACGCAGTATTTT.